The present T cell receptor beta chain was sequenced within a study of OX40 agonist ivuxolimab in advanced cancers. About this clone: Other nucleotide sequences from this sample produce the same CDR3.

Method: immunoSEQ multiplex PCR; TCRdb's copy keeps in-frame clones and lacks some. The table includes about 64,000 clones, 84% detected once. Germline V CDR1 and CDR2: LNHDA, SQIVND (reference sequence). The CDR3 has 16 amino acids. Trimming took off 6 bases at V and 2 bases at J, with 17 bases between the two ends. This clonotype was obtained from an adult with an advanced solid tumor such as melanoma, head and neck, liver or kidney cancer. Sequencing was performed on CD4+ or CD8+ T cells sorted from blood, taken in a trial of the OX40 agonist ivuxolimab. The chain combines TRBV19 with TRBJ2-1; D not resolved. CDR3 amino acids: CASSPRRTRPYNEQFF. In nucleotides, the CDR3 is TGTGCCAGTAGCCCGCGAAGAACACGACCCTACAATGAGCAGTTCTTC.